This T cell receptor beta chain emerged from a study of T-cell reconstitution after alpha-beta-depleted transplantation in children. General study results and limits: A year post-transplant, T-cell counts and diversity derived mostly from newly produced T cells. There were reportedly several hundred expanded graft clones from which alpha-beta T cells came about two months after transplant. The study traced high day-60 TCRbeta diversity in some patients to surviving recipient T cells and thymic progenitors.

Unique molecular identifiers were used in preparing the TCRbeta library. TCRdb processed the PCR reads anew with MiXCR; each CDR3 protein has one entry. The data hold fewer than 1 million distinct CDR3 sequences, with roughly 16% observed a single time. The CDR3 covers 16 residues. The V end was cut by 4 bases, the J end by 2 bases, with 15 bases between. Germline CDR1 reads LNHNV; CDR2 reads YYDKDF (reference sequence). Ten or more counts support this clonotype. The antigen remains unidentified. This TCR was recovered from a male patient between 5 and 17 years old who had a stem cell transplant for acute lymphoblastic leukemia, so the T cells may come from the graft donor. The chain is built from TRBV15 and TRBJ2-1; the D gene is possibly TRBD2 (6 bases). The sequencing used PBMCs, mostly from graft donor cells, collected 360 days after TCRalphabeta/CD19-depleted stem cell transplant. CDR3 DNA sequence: TGTGCCACCAGCATAAGGGCGGAGGGGCCCTACAATGAGCAGTTCTTC. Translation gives CATSIRAEGPYNEQFF. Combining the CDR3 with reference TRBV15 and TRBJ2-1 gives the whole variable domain DAMVIQNPRYQVTQFGKPVTLSCSQTLNHNVMYWYQQKSSQAPKLLFHYYDKDFNNEADTPDNFQSRRPNTSFCFLDIRSPGLGDTAMYLCATSIRAEGPYNEQFFGPGTRLTVL.